The 6 T cell receptor beta chains below were found in one sample sequenced in a study of STAT5B mutations in CD4+ large granular lymphocyte leukemia. Method: immunoSEQ multiplex PCR; TCRdb's copy keeps in-frame clones and lacks some. Among about 25,000 clones listed, around 81% were seen once. Sequenced material: CD4+ T cells from blood buffy coats. The receptors were sampled from a human donor in good health.

This clone was detected only once. The rearrangement uses TRBV29-1 and TRBJ2-1; D gene uncertain. The CDR3 extends over 11 amino acids. Trimming cost V 0 bases and J 5 bases, with 2 bases left between them. Germline values: CDR1 SQVTM, CDR2 ANQGSEA. The CDR3 sequence is CSVEDNNEQFF. CDR3 nucleotide sequence: TGCAGCGTTGAAGATAACAATGAGCAGTTCTTC.

This clone was counted only a few times. This sequence joins TRBV6-5 and TRBJ1-2; 10 bases are shared with TRBD1. CDR3 length: 13 amino acids. In germline, CDR1 is MNHEY, CDR2 SVGAGI. The V segment lost 8 bases and the J segment 1 base; nucleotides outside the gene matches: 1. This CDR3 is CASGTGVNYGYTF. The CDR3 DNA follows: TGTGCCAGCGGGACAGGGGTTAACTATGGCTACACCTTC.

V and J are TRBV7-2 and TRBJ2-5, with TRBD2 matching 9 bases. The CDR3 covers 15 residues. V gave up 7 bases and J gave up 5 bases; unmatched junction bases: 11. CDR1 is SGHTA and CDR2 is FQGNSA in the germline V gene. The CDR3 sequence is CASTPAGGPGETQYF. The CDR3 DNA is TGTGCCAGCACTCCGGCGGGGGGGCCGGGCGAGACCCAGTACTTC.

The V call is TRBV2, the J call TRBJ1-1, with 8 bases fitting TRBD1. V shed 7 bases and J 4 bases; nucleotides not matched to a gene: 5. In germline, CDR1 is SNHLY, CDR2 FYNNEI. The CDR3 runs to 13 residues. The CDR3 DNA reads TGTGCCAGCAACGCAGGGGGCTTCACTGAAGCTTTCTTT. It is translated as CASNAGGFTEAFF.

The genes are TRBV6-5 and TRBJ2-1; no clear D gene. V was clipped by 6 bases and J by 10 bases, with 13 bases between them. Germline CDR1 reads MNHEY; CDR2 reads SVGAGI. CDR3 length: 12 residues. The CDR3 here is CASRNPAREQFF. DNA of the CDR3: TGTGCCAGCAGGAACCCTGCGAGAGAGCAGTTCTTC.

The chain links TRBV7-8 to TRBJ1-2; D may be TRBD1 (6 bases). The CDR3 covers 13 residues. Trimming removed 6 bases from V and 7 bases from J, with 15 bases in between. CDR1 is SGHVS and CDR2 is FQNEAQ in the germline V gene. CDR3 sequence (DNA): TGTGCCAGCAGTCCCGGGACAACGGTTGGCTACACCTTC. Its protein product is CASSPGTTVGYTF.